A single sample gave rise to the 8 T cell receptor beta chains below, sequenced in a study of radiotherapy plus CTLA-4 blockade in lung cancer. The repertoire was sequenced with immunoSEQ multiplex PCR; TCRdb's copy has only in-frame clones and lacks some. The repertoire holds around 70,000 clones, about four fifths seen once, with about 4.2% in the top ten. Source: peripheral blood, taken from a patient treated with radiotherapy plus ipilimumab. All receptors derive from a human donor with non-small cell lung cancer who had a partial response to radiotherapy plus ipilimumab.

V and J are TRBV5-1 and TRBJ1-4; no clear D. Per the germline V gene, CDR1 is SGHRS and CDR2 is YFSETQ. V was clipped by 0 bases and J by 5 bases, with 8 bases between them. CDR3 length equals 14 residues. CDR3 bases: TGCGCCAGCAGCTTGGCTCTAAAAAATGAAAAACTGTTTTTT. Amino acids: CASSLALKNEKLFF.

The J gene is TRBJ2-7, the V gene TRBV6-5, with D maybe TRBD2 (8 bases). Germline assignment: CDR1 MNHEY and CDR2 SVGAGI. The CDR3 loop spans 14 amino acids. The V end was cut by 5 bases, the J end by 3 bases, with 14 bases between. In nucleotides, the CDR3 is TGTGCCAGCAGTCGGGGGGGACAGAACTACGAGCAGTACTTC. Translation: CASSRGGQNYEQYF.

This chain connects TRBV7-2 to TRBJ1-5; D is unresolved. V dropped 1 base and J dropped 7 bases, with 8 bases sitting between them. Per germline, CDR1 SGHTA and CDR2 FQGNSA. This CDR3 is 13 amino acids long. CDR3 in DNA: TGTGCCAGCAGCTTAGGGGGAGGACAGCCCCAGCATTTT. It is translated as CASSLGGGQPQHF.

The chain has TRBV2 and TRBJ2-7; TRBD2 matches 11 bases. Germline V gene sequence: CDR1 SNHLY, CDR2 FYNNEI. The CDR3 has 17 amino acids. The V and J ends lost 7 bases and 0 bases, in that order; junction bases with no gene match: 11. The CDR3 DNA follows: TGTGCCAGCAAGAGACTAGCGGGGCCGGGGGGCTCCTACGAGCAGTACTTC. Its translation is CASKRLAGPGGSYEQYF.

This chain links TRBV5-1 with TRBJ2-7; TRBD2 aligns across 10 bases. Unmatched junction bases numbered 11, after V lost 4 bases and J lost 4 bases. The CDR3 is 16 residues long. CDR1 and CDR2 from the germline V gene are SGHRS and YFSETQ. Written as DNA, the CDR3 is TGCGCCAGCAGCCCCCTAATAGCGGGAGGAGAATACGAGCAGTACTTC. It translates to CASSPLIAGGEYEQYF.

The J gene is TRBJ2-7, the V gene TRBV27; tentative D call: TRBD1 (5 bases). Deletions cut 2 bases from V and 0 bases from J, with 8 bases between. Germline CDR1 reads MNHEY; CDR2 reads SMNVEV (reference sequence). The CDR3 extends over 14 amino acids. CDR3 amino acids: CASSLGARSYEQYF. CDR3 coding DNA: TGTGCCAGCAGTTTAGGGGCCCGCTCCTACGAGCAGTACTTC.

The V and J genes are TRBV27 and TRBJ2-2, with D possibly being TRBD2 (6 bases). This CDR3 contains 13 residues. Germline lookup yields CDR1 MNHEY and CDR2 SMNVEV (reference sequence). V lost 3 bases and J 7 bases, leaving 9 bases between the germline ends. The CDR3 protein is CASSLGGLGELFF. The CDR3 nucleotides read TGTGCCAGCAGTTTGGGGGGACTCGGGGAGCTGTTTTTT.

The CDR3 reads CASSGTQGDSYNEQFF. In DNA form, the CDR3 reads TGCGCCAGCAGCGGAACACAGGGGGACTCCTACAATGAGCAGTTCTTC. The rearrangement links TRBV5-1 to TRBJ2-1, with 8 nucleotides matching TRBD1. This CDR3 has 16 residues. Per germline, CDR1 SGHRS and CDR2 YFSETQ. Germline trimming cut 4 bases from V and 0 bases from J; bases unmatched to any gene: 6.